One and the same sample provided the 27 T cell receptor beta chains below, sequenced in a study of blood T cell repertoires in COVID-19. The table came from immunoSEQ multiplex PCR; TCRdb's copy has only in-frame clones and leaves some out. There are 25,000 to 30,000 clones in the sample; around 88% occur only once, and 16% lies in the top ten. Sequences were obtained from peripheral blood. The receptor set was obtained from a human donor in a cohort sampled during active COVID-19.

The sample holds a few counts of this clone. The V and J genes are TRBV18 and TRBJ2-1, with 8 bases matching TRBD1. Germline CDR1 reads KGHSH; CDR2 reads LQKENI. The CDR3 is made up of 15 amino acids. The ends lost 6 bases at V and 8 bases at J; junction bases unmatched: 12. The CDR3 protein is CASSPLIGQGDEQFF. CDR3 in DNA: TGTGCCAGCTCCCCTCTTATTGGACAGGGCGATGAGCAGTTCTTC. The variable domain in full, completed from reference TRBV18 and TRBJ2-1, reads NAGVMQNPRHLVRRRGQEARLRCSPMKGHSHVYWYRQLPEEGLKFMVYLQKENIIDESGMPKERFSAEFPKEGPSILRIQQVVRGDSAAYFCASSPLIGQGDEQFFGPGTRLTVL.

This chain connects TRBV18 to TRBJ2-2; possibly TRBD1 for D (6 bases). The germline V gene encodes CDR1 KGHSH and CDR2 LQKENI. Trimming removed 0 bases from V and 0 bases from J, with 8 bases in between. The CDR3 is 16 amino acids. This CDR3 reads CASSPPGAPNTGELFF. The DNA of the CDR3 is TGTGCCAGCTCACCACCGGGGGCCCCGAACACCGGGGAGCTGTTTTTT.

The chain is built from TRBV15 and TRBJ2-3; unclear D gene. Trimming pared 0 bases from V and 10 bases from J, leaving 11 bases between. The CDR3 has 13 amino acids. CDR1 is LNHNV and CDR2 is YYDKDF in the germline V gene (reference sequence). The CDR3 DNA sequence: TGTGCCACCAGCAGAGATAAGGCTAGTCCGCAGTATTTT. Its protein is CATSRDKASPQYF.

The rearrangement joins TRBV5-5 to TRBJ2-1; 11 bases agree with TRBD2. In germline, CDR1 is SGHKS, CDR2 YYEKEE (reference sequence). With 2 bases clipped from V and 7 bases from J, the junction kept 8 bases outside the gene matches. The CDR3 spans 16 residues. Here the CDR3 DNA reads TGTGCCAGCAGCTTCGGTAGCGGGGGGGCGAGTAATGAGCAGTTCTTC. Translation: CASSFGSGGASNEQFF. The full variable domain, in which reference TRBV5-5 and TRBJ2-1 provide the parts outside the CDR3, is DAGVTQSPTHLIKTRGQQVTLRCSPISGHKSVSWYQQVLGQGPQFIFQYYEKEERGRGNFPDRFSARQFPNYSSELNVNALLLGDSALYLCASSFGSGGASNEQFFGPGTRLTVL.

This clone was seen a single time. The chain recombines TRBV7-7 with TRBJ1-5; D remains ambiguous. The ends were cut back, 1 base at V and 3 bases at J, with 10 bases in the middle. Germline values: CDR1 SSHAT, CDR2 FNYEAQ (reference sequence). The CDR3 sequence is 15 residues long. The DNA of the CDR3 is TGTGCCAGCAGCTTAGAAGTGGCCTCCAATCAGCCCCAGCATTTT. Protein product: CASSLEVASNQPQHF.

This clone was recorded once. The chain has TRBV28 and TRBJ1-5; 9 nucleotides agree with TRBD1. CDR3 length: 14 residues. V shed 4 bases, J shed 6 bases, and the junction held 4 bases outside the gene matches. Looked up from germline, CDR1 is MDHEN and CDR2 is SYDVKM. CDR3: CASSSGQGGQPQHF. CDR3 bases: TGTGCCAGCAGTTCGGGACAGGGCGGTCAGCCCCAGCATTTT.

The gene calls are TRBV27 and TRBJ1-2, with 12 bases that match TRBD1. Germline V gives CDR1 MNHEY, CDR2 SMNVEV (reference sequence). V lost 6 bases to trimming and J lost 2 bases; unmatched junction nucleotides: 10. The CDR3 totals 17 residues. The CDR3 loop is CASRGGGTGGVNYGYTF. DNA for the CDR3: TGTGCCAGCAGGGGCGGAGGGACAGGGGGCGTCAACTATGGCTACACCTTC.

The chain recombines TRBV7-2 with TRBJ2-5, with a possible D match to TRBD2 (7 bases). The CDR3 runs 15 residues. Germline loops: CDR1 SGHTA, CDR2 FQGNSA. V gave up 3 bases and J gave up 4 bases, with 15 bases separating them. The CDR3 loop is CASSFNKGGGETQYF. The CDR3 DNA reads TGTGCCAGCAGCTTCAACAAGGGAGGGGGAGAGACCCAGTACTTC.

This chain links TRBV19 with TRBJ2-1; 10 bases align to TRBD2. The CDR3 is 16 amino acids. The junction had 13 bases not matched to a gene; V was cut back by 7 bases and J by 7 bases. Germline-derived CDR1 and CDR2 are LNHDA and SQIVND (reference sequence). CDR3 in amino acids: CASNPTIAGGGNEQFF. The DNA of the CDR3 is TGTGCCAGTAACCCAACAATAGCGGGAGGAGGAAATGAGCAGTTCTTC.

This clone showed up just a few times. V gene TRBV16 combines with J gene TRBJ1-6, with 7 bases matching TRBD1. Germline V lookup: CDR1 KGHSY, CDR2 FQNENV. With 2 bases clipped from V and 3 bases from J, the junction kept 4 bases outside the gene matches. The CDR3 length is 16 residues. The CDR3 sequence: CASSQGTANYNSPLHF. As DNA, the CDR3 is TGTGCCAGCAGCCAAGGGACAGCCAACTATAATTCACCCCTCCACTTT. The full variable domain, in which reference TRBV16 and TRBJ1-6 provide the parts outside the CDR3, is GEEVAQTPKHLVRGEGQKAKLYCAPIKGHSYVFWYQQVLKNEFKFLISFQNENVFDETGMPKERFSAKCLPNSPCSLEIQATKLEDSAVYFCASSQGTANYNSPLHFGNGTRLTVT.

This chain uses TRBV18 with TRBJ2-3; 9 positions agree with TRBD2. This CDR3 comprises 17 residues. V shed 0 bases and J 2 bases; nucleotides not matched to a gene: 6. CDR1 is KGHSH, CDR2 LQKENI, per germline. CDR3 sequence reads: CASSPPRAGGPTDTQYF. CDR3 bases: TGTGCCAGCTCACCACCACGAGCGGGGGGACCCACAGATACGCAGTATTTT.

The rearrangement links TRBV24-1 to TRBJ2-1; no reliable D call. Germline loops: CDR1 KGHDR, CDR2 SFDVKD. V lost 4 bases and J 6 bases, leaving 6 bases between the germline ends. CDR3 length: 12 amino acids. The CDR3 is CATSDYTNEQFF. CDR3 bases: TGTGCCACCAGTGACTATACCAATGAGCAGTTCTTC.

This clone showed up just once. The V call is TRBV7-6, the J call TRBJ1-1, with 7 bases that match TRBD1. Germline-derived CDR1 and CDR2 are SGHVS and FNYEAQ. The CDR3 loop spans 16 amino acids. Trimming took 1 base from V and 0 from J; bases not matched to a gene: 5. CDR3: CASSLVAGGLNTEAFF. CDR3 bases: TGTGCCAGCAGCTTAGTGGCAGGGGGATTGAACACTGAAGCTTTCTTT. The full variable domain, its missing parts supplied by reference TRBV7-6 and TRBJ1-1, is GAGVSQSPRYKVTKRGQDVALRCDPISGHVSLYWYRQALGQGPEFLTYFNYEAQQDKSGLPNDRFSAERPEGSISTLTIQRTEQRDSAMYRCASSLVAGGLNTEAFFGQGTRLTVV.

The CDR3: CASSFAGEETQYF. Here the CDR3 DNA reads TGTGCCAGCAGCTTCGCGGGGGAAGAGACCCAGTACTTC. The chain links TRBV11-2 to TRBJ2-5; 7 positions agree with TRBD2. Germline V gene sequence: CDR1 SGHAT, CDR2 FQNNGV. V was pared by 3 bases and J by 3 bases, with 1 base of the junction left unmatched. The CDR3 consists of 13 residues.

The chain links TRBV15 to TRBJ2-2, with D maybe TRBD2 (6 bases). CDR1 and CDR2 from the germline V gene are LNHNV and YYDKDF (reference sequence). V was pared by 1 base and J by 9 bases, with 9 bases between. The CDR3 extends over 13 amino acids. The CDR3 region has the DNA TGTGCCACCAGCAGAGGGGGAGGCCGGGAGCTGTTTTTT. It encodes CATSRGGGRELFF.

This rearrangement joins TRBV2 to TRBJ2-6, with D tentatively TRBD2 (6 bases). From germline, CDR1 is SNHLY and CDR2 FYNNEI. There are 17 residues in the CDR3. The V and J ends lost 2 bases and 0 bases respectively, with 11 bases between them. CDR3 bases: TGTGCCAGCAGTGAACGGCGAGCGGGCTCTGGGGCCAACGTCCTGACTTTC. This sequence encodes CASSERRAGSGANVLTF.

J is TRBJ1-2 and V is TRBV6-5; 8 bases are shared with TRBD1. Germline CDR1 is MNHEY and CDR2 is SVGAGI. The CDR3 is made up of 14 amino acids. V trimming: 5 bases; J trimming: 2 bases; junction bases outside the gene matches: 4. CDR3 amino acids: CASSPTGANYGYTF. The CDR3, as DNA: TGTGCCAGCAGTCCGACAGGGGCGAACTATGGCTACACCTTC.

The gene calls are TRBV20-1 and TRBJ2-1; D remains ambiguous. Germline V gene lookup returns CDR1 DFQATT and CDR2 SNEGSKA (reference sequence). The CDR3 has 10 amino acids. V lost 8 bases to trimming and J lost 7 bases, with 9 bases between them. The chain's CDR3 is CSSYLNEQFF. The CDR3 nucleotides read TGCAGTTCCTATTTGAATGAGCAGTTCTTC.

The chain carries TRBV7-2 and TRBJ1-1, with a tentative D call TRBD1 (5 bases). The germline gives CDR1 SGHTA, CDR2 FQGNSA. The CDR3 covers 13 residues. V lost 8 bases, J lost 6 bases, and 16 bases lay in between. Written as DNA, the CDR3 is TGTGCCAGCGGCGACAGCTCTTTATCTGAAGCTTTCTTT. Translated: CASGDSSLSEAFF.

This chain uses TRBV2 with TRBJ2-3; 11 nucleotides align to TRBD2. CDR1 is SNHLY, CDR2 FYNNEI, per germline. After removal of 3 bases from V and 0 bases from J, the junction contained 2 bases not matched to a gene. This CDR3 is 16 amino acids long. The CDR3 loop reads CASSDLAGGSTDTQYF. CDR3 DNA sequence: TGTGCCAGCAGTGACCTAGCGGGGGGCAGCACAGATACGCAGTATTTT.

The rearrangement links TRBV4-2 to TRBJ1-5, with D perhaps matching TRBD1 (5 bases). Germline V gene data show CDR1 as LGHNA and CDR2 as YNFKEQ. Trimming stripped 0 bases from V and 4 bases from J, with 13 bases between. The CDR3 is made up of 16 amino acids. CDR3 nucleotide sequence: TGTGCCAGCAGCCAAGATCTAACAGGACCTAATCAGCCCCAGCATTTT. This gives the protein CASSQDLTGPNQPQHF.

The CDR3 sequence: CASSLRFSGGRPQETQYF. The CDR3 region has the DNA TGTGCCAGCAGTTTAAGGTTCAGCGGGGGGCGTCCCCAAGAGACCCAGTACTTC. The chain links TRBV27 to TRBJ2-5, with 9 bases aligning to TRBD2. The J segment lost 1 base and the V segment lost 2 bases, leaving 11 bases of the junction unmatched. Germline CDR1 and CDR2: MNHEY and SMNVEV (reference sequence). The CDR3 covers 18 residues.

The CDR3 region has the DNA TGTGCCAGCAGCTCCGGGGCGGGGGCTACCTACGAGCAGTACTTC. Amino acid sequence: CASSSGAGATYEQYF. This chain uses TRBV11-1 with TRBJ2-7; D is perhaps TRBD2 (7 bases). V was clipped by 4 bases and J by 2 bases, with 15 bases between them. Germline assignment: CDR1 SGHAT and CDR2 FQDESV (reference sequence). CDR3 length: 15 residues.

The gene calls are TRBV7-9 and TRBJ2-7, with D tentatively TRBD2 (5 bases). CDR3 length equals 11 residues. Trimming removed 5 bases from V and 5 bases from J, with 7 bases in between. CDR1 and CDR2 from the germline V gene are SEHNR and FQNEAQ (reference sequence). The CDR3 DNA follows: TGTGCCAGCAGCATCGGGGACGAGCAGTACTTC. This encodes CASSIGDEQYF.

The chain has TRBV5-1 and TRBJ2-1, with 8 bases fitting TRBD1. Trimming removed 0 bases from V and 0 bases from J; junction bases left unmatched: 5. Germline CDR1 reads SGHRS; CDR2 reads YFSETQ. The CDR3 has 17 residues. The CDR3 sequence: CASSLGQGARSYNEQFF. The CDR3 DNA follows: TGCGCCAGCAGCTTGGGTCAGGGGGCTCGCTCCTACAATGAGCAGTTCTTC.

The chain joins TRBV24-1 to TRBJ1-1; D is perhaps TRBD1 (5 bases). The germline V gene encodes CDR1 KGHDR and CDR2 SFDVKD. The CDR3 has 14 amino acids. V lost 3 bases and J lost 3, with 10 bases in between. For the CDR3, the DNA is TGTGCCACCAGTGATCCGCAGGGCTACACTGAAGCTTTCTTT. It encodes CATSDPQGYTEAFF.

The chain carries TRBV5-1 and TRBJ2-7; 8 bases fit TRBD1. V lost 4 bases, J lost 6 bases, and 9 bases stayed unmatched. The germline CDR1 and CDR2 sequences are SGHRS and YFSETQ. This CDR3 contains 14 residues. The CDR3 loop is CASSEPGQGIEQYF. Here the CDR3 DNA reads TGCGCCAGCAGCGAACCCGGACAGGGTATCGAGCAGTACTTC.